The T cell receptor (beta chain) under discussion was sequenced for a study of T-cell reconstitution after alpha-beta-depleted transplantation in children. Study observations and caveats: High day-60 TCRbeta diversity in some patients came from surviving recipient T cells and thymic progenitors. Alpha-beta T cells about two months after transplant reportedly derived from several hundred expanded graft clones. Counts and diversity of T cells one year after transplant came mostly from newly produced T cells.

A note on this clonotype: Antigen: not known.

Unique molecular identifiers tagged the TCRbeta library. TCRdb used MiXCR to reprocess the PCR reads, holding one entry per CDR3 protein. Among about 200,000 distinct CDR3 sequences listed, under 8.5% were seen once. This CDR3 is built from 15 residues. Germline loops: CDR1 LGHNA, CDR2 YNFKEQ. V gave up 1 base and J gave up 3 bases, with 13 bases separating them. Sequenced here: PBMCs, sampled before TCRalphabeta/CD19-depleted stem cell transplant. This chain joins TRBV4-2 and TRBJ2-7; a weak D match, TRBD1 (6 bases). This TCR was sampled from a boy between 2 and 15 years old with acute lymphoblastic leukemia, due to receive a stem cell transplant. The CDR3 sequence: CASSQAVSGDYEQYF. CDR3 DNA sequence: TGTGCCAGCAGCCAAGCAGTATCAGGGGACTACGAGCAGTACTTC.